One sample yielded the 15 T cell receptor beta chains listed below, sequenced in a study of blood T cells in healthy people across ages. It was with a sample-barcoded 5' primer and a J-beta primer mix that a second PCR of about 6 to 11 cycles was run. TCRdb passed the 5' RACE reads through MiXCR, listing each CDR3 protein once. The data contain almost 300,000 distinct CDR3 sequences, around 27% of them seen just once; the ten biggest clones take up over 25%. Sample: blood. The receptors here all came from a woman in her seventies in good health.

The chain links TRBV2 to TRBJ2-5; D ambiguous. The end of the DNA aligns better with TRBJ2-1, so the J call may be wrong. Germline values: CDR1 SNHLY, CDR2 FYNNEI. The CDR3 is 13 amino acids. In nucleotides, the CDR3 is TGTGCCAGCAACACCTTGGAACTGAATGAGCAGTTCTTC. Translation: CASNTLELNEQFF.

This clonotype turned up a few times. The chain has TRBV28 and TRBJ1-4; D remains unclear. The CDR3 is made up of 13 amino acids. Between the trimmed V and J ends, which lost 6 bases and 8 bases, there was a span of 13 bases. The germline V gene encodes CDR1 MDHEN and CDR2 SYDVKM. CDR3 amino acids: CASSNTRPEKLFF. CDR3 nucleotide sequence: TGTGCCAGCAGCAACACGCGACCCGAAAAACTGTTTTTT. Supplemented by reference TRBV28 and TRBJ1-4, the full variable domain reads DVKVTQSSRYLVKRTGEKVFLECVQDMDHENMFWYRQDPGLGLRLIYFSYDVKMKEKGDIPEGYSVSREKKERFSLILESASTNQTSMYLCASSNTRPEKLFFGSGTQLSVL.

This chain joins TRBV29-1 and TRBJ2-3, with 10 bases identical to TRBD2. The length of the CDR3 is 14 residues. The germline V gene encodes CDR1 SQVTM and CDR2 ANQGSEA. Trimming removed 5 bases from V and 1 base from J; junction bases left unmatched: 3. The CDR3 spells CSVSGTSGTDTQYF. CDR3 sequence (DNA): TGCAGCGTTTCCGGGACTAGCGGCACAGATACGCAGTATTTT.

This clonotype was seen a few times. The J gene is TRBJ1-5, the V gene TRBV20-1, with TRBD1 identical over 8 bases. The CDR3 loop spans 15 amino acids. CDR1 is DFQATT and CDR2 is SNEGSKA in the germline V gene (reference sequence). J was trimmed by 4 bases and V by 6 bases; bases with no gene match: 11. CDR3 residues: CSATRQGAFNQPQHF. CDR3 DNA: TGCAGTGCCACTAGGCAGGGGGCCTTTAATCAGCCCCAGCATTTT.

The rearrangement links TRBV2 to TRBJ2-5; 7 bases fit TRBD1. Looked up from germline, CDR1 is SNHLY and CDR2 is FYNNEI. CDR3 length equals 13 residues. J gave up 3 bases and V 5 bases, and 3 bases lay outside the gene matches. The CDR3 loop is CASSNDREETQYF. The CDR3, as DNA: TGTGCCAGCAGTAACGACAGGGAAGAGACCCAGTACTTC.

This chain links TRBV21-1 with TRBJ1-4; no check of the table's D call, TRBD1, against the DNA was made. TRBV21-1 is recorded as a pseudogene. The CDR3 loop spans 15 amino acids. The CDR3 spells CASSKLGTGSEKLFF. The CDR3 coding sequence is TGTGCCAGCAGCAAACTCGGGACAGGAAGTGAAAAACTGTTTTTT.

This clonotype was seen a handful of times. The CDR3 spells CASSENRGVGEAFF. DNA for the CDR3: TGTGCCAGCAGTGAAAACAGGGGGGTCGGTGAAGCTTTCTTT. J is TRBJ1-1 and V is TRBV2; 8 bases line up with TRBD1. V lost 2 bases to trimming and J lost 7 bases; unmatched junction nucleotides: 6. From germline, CDR1 is SNHLY and CDR2 FYNNEI. The CDR3 length is 14 residues.

The CDR3 DNA follows: TGCGCCAGCAGTGAGTCGGGACGGGCCGGGGAGCTGTTTTTT. Translated, it gives CASSESGRAGELFF. The gene calls are TRBV10-2 and TRBJ2-2; D assignment may be TRBD1 or TRBD2 (5 bases each). Trimming removed 0 bases at V and 6 bases at J, with 8 bases between. This CDR3 has 14 residues. Germline CDR1 is WSHSY and CDR2 is SAAADI.

This clonotype was detected only a few times. The J gene is TRBJ2-7, the V gene TRBV6-7; 7 bases map to TRBD2. TRBV6-7 counts as an open reading frame of uncertain function. The V and J ends lost 6 bases and 5 bases, in that order; junction bases with no gene match: 19. CDR3 length equals 17 residues. CDR3: CASRFTPIPGLLHEQYF. CDR3 in DNA: TGTGCCAGCAGGTTTACCCCGATCCCGGGACTACTTCACGAGCAGTACTTC.

This clonotype has just a few counts. The rearrangement links TRBV4-2 to TRBJ1-4, with D tentatively TRBD1 (5 bases). Trimming pared 1 base from V and 8 bases from J, leaving 8 bases between. The CDR3 covers 13 residues. Germline V CDR1 and CDR2: LGHNA, YNFKEQ. The CDR3 DNA reads TGTGCCAGCAGCCAAGTGGAGGGGGAAAAACTGTTTTTT. It encodes CASSQVEGEKLFF.

The chain combines TRBV7-9 with TRBJ2-3; D perhaps matches TRBD2 (6 bases). The germline V and J ends were trimmed by 5 bases and 7 bases, with 13 bases remaining between them. From germline, CDR1 is SEHNR and CDR2 FQNEAQ (reference sequence). This CDR3 has 13 residues. This CDR3 reads CASSARESNTQYF. CDR3 nucleotides: TGTGCCAGCAGCGCCCGGGAGTCCAATACGCAGTATTTT.

This clonotype showed up just a few times. This chain connects TRBV19 to TRBJ2-5, with D perhaps assigned TRBD1 or TRBD2 (5 bases each). The J call may be wrong; the DNA end is better matched by TRBJ2-1. The CDR3 sequence is 14 residues long. Germline V gives CDR1 LNHDA, CDR2 SQIVND (reference sequence). In DNA form, the CDR3 reads TGTGCCAGTAGTTCTGGGGGTTTTTCTAGTGGGCAGTTCTTC. Amino acids: CASSSGGFSSGQFF.

This clonotype turned up a few times. The chain has TRBV7-9 and TRBJ1-1, with D tentatively TRBD1 (6 bases). V lost 10 bases to trimming and J lost 1 base, with 13 bases between them. There are 13 residues in the CDR3. CDR1 and CDR2 (germline): SEHNR, FQNEAQ (reference sequence). The CDR3 reads CAIGGPKNTEAFF. The CDR3 DNA sequence: TGTGCCATTGGGGGCCCAAAGAACACTGAAGCTTTCTTT.

The J gene is TRBJ2-1, the V gene TRBV7-2; 16 bases are a match to TRBD2. There are 15 residues in the CDR3. After removal of 4 bases from V and 10 bases from J, the junction contained 4 bases not matched to a gene. Germline V gene sequence: CDR1 SGHTA, CDR2 FQGNSA. The chain's CDR3 is CASSSGLAGGLEQFF. CDR3 sequence (DNA): TGTGCCAGCAGCTCGGGACTAGCGGGGGGGTTAGAGCAGTTCTTC.

The chain links TRBV19 to TRBJ2-3, with 7 nucleotides matching TRBD1. The ends lost 7 bases at V and 1 base at J; junction bases unmatched: 11. The germline CDR1 and CDR2 sequences are LNHDA and SQIVND (reference sequence). This CDR3 spans 16 amino acids. CDR3 amino acids: CASTPYRGGRTDTQYF. Written as DNA, the CDR3 is TGTGCCAGTACCCCCTACAGGGGTGGACGCACAGATACGCAGTATTTT.